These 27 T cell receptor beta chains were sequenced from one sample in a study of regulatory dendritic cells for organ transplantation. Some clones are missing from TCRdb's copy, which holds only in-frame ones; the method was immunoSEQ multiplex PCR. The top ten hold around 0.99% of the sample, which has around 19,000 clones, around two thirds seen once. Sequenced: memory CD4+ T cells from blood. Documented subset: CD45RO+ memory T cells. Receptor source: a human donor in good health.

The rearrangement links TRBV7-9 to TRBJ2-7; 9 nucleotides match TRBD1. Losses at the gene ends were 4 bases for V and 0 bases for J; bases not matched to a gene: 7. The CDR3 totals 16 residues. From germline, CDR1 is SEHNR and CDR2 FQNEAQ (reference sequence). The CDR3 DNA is TGTGCCAGCAGCTCGTACAGGGGGCATAGCTCCTACGAGCAGTACTTC. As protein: CASSSYRGHSSYEQYF.

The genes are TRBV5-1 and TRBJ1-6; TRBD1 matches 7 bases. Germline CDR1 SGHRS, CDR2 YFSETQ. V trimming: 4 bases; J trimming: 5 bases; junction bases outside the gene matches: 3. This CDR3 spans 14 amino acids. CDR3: CASSVGQHNSPLHF. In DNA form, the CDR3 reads TGCGCCAGCAGCGTGGGACAGCATAATTCACCCCTCCACTTT.

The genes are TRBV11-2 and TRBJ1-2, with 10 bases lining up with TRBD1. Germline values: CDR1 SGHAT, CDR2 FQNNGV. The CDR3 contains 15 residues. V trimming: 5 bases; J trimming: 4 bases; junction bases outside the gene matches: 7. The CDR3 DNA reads TGTGCCAGCAGCGCCCGACAGGGGGCAGGCTATGGCTACACCTTC. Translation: CASSARQGAGYGYTF. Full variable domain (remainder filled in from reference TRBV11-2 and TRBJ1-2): EAGVAQSPRYKIIEKRQSVAFWCNPISGHATLYWYQQILGQGPKLLIQFQNNGVVDDSQLPKDRFSAERLKGVDSTLKIQPAKLEDSAVYLCASSARQGAGYGYTFGSGTRLTVV.

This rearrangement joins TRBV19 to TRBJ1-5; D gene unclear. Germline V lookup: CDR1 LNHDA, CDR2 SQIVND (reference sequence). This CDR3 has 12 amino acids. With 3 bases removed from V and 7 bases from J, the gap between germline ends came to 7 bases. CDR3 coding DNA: TGTGCCAGTAGTATCTCGCGGCAGCCCCAGCATTTT. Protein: CASSISRQPQHF.

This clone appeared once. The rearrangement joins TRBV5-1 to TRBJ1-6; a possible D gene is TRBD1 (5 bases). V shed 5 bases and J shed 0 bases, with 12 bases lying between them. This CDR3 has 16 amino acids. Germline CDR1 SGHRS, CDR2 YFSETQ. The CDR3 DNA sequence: TGCGCCAGCAGACTGACAGTGAGCTCCTATAATTCACCCCTCCACTTT. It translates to CASRLTVSSYNSPLHF.

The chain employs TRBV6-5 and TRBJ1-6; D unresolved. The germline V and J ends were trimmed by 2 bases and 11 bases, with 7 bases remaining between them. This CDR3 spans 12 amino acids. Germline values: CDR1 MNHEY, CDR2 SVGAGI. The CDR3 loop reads CASSYTPPPLHF. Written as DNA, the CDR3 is TGTGCCAGCAGTTACACACCTCCACCCCTCCACTTT.

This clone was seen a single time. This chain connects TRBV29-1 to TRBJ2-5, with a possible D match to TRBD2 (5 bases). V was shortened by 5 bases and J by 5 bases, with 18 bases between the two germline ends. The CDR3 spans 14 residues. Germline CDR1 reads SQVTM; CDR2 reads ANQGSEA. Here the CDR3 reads CSVRHALPGETQYF. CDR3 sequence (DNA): TGCAGCGTTCGTCACGCCCTCCCGGGGGAGACCCAGTACTTC.

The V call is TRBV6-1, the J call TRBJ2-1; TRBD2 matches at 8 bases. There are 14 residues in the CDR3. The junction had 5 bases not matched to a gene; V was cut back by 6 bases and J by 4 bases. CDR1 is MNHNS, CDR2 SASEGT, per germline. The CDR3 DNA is TGTGCCAGCAGCGAGGTAGCGGGATACAATGAGCAGTTCTTC. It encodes CASSEVAGYNEQFF.

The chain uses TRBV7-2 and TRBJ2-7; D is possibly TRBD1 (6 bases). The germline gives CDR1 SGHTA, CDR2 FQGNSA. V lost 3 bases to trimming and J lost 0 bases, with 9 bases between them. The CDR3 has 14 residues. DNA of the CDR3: TGTGCCAGCAGCTTCACAGGGAGCTCCTACGAGCAGTACTTC. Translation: CASSFTGSSYEQYF. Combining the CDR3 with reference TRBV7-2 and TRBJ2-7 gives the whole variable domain GAGVSQSPSNKVTEKGKDVELRCDPISGHTALYWYRQSLGQGLEFLIYFQGNSAPDKSGLPSDRFSAERTGGSVSTLTIQRTQQEDSAVYLCASSFTGSSYEQYFGPGTRLTVT.

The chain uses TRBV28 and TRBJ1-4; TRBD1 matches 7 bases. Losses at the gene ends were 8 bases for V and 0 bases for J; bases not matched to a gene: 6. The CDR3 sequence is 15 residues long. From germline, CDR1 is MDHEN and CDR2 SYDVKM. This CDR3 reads CASSNRGATNEKLFF. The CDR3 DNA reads TGTGCCAGCTCCAACAGGGGAGCAACTAATGAAAAACTGTTTTTT. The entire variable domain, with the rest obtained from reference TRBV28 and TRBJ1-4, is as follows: DVKVTQSSRYLVKRTGEKVFLECVQDMDHENMFWYRQDPGLGLRLIYFSYDVKMKEKGDIPEGYSVSREKKERFSLILESASTNQTSMYLCASSNRGATNEKLFFGSGTQLSVL.

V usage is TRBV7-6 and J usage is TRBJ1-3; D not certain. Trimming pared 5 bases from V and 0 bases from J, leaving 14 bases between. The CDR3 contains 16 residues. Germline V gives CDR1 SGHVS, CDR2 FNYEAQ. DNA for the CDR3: TGTGCCAGCAGCCCGCAGATAGCCAGCTCTGGAAACACCATATATTTT. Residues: CASSPQIASSGNTIYF. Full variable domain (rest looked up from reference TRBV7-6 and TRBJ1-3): GAGVSQSPRYKVTKRGQDVALRCDPISGHVSLYWYRQALGQGPEFLTYFNYEAQQDKSGLPNDRFSAERPEGSISTLTIQRTEQRDSAMYRCASSPQIASSGNTIYFGEGSWLTVV.

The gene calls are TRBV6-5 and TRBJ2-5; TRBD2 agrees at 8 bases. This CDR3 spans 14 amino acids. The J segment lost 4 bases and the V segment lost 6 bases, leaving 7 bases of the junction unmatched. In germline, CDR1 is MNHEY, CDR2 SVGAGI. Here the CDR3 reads CASSPPGGRETQYF. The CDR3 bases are TGTGCCAGCAGCCCCCCGGGAGGGAGAGAGACCCAGTACTTC.

The CDR3, as DNA: TGTGCCAGCAGCAGGGGGACGGATAGCAATCAGCCCCAGCATTTT. Its translation: CASSRGTDSNQPQHF. The chain carries TRBV27 and TRBJ1-5, with 7 bases matching TRBD1. Germline trimming cut 6 bases from V and 0 bases from J; bases unmatched to any gene: 5. CDR1 is MNHEY and CDR2 is SMNVEV in the germline V gene (reference sequence). The CDR3 is 15 amino acids.

CDR3 sequence reads: CASSSAGTGSNYGYTF. CDR3 nucleotide sequence: TGTGCCAGCAGTTCCGCCGGGACAGGGAGCAACTATGGCTACACCTTC. The V gene is TRBV6-4, the J gene TRBJ1-2; 9 positions match TRBD1. The CDR3 is 16 residues long. V lost 5 bases and J lost 2; bases outside the gene matches: 9. Germline CDR1 MRHNA, CDR2 SNTAGT.

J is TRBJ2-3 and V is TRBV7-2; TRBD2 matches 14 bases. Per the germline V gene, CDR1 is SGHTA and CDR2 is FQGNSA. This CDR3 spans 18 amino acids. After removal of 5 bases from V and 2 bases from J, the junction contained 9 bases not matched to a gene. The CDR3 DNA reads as TGTGCCAGCAGCCCGAGAGGGACTAGCGGGGGTGCCACAGATACGCAGTATTTT. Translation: CASSPRGTSGGATDTQYF.

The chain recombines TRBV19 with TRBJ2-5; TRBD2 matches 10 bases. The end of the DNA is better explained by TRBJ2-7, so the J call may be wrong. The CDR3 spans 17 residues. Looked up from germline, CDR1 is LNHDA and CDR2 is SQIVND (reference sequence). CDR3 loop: CAGAPSGGPLSSYEQYF. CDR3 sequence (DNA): TGTGCCGGAGCCCCTAGCGGGGGCCCTCTTAGCTCCTACGAGCAGTACTTC.

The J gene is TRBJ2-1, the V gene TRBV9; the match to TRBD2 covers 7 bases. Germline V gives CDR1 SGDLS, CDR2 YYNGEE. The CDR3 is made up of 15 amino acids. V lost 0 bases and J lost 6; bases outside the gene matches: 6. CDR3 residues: CASSVGGGTFNEQFF. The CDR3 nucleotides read TGTGCCAGCAGCGTAGGGGGGGGGACTTTCAATGAGCAGTTCTTC. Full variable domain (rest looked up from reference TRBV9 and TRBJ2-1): DSGVTQTPKHLITATGQRVTLRCSPRSGDLSVYWYQQSLDQGLQFLIQYYNGEERAKGNILERFSAQQFPDLHSELNLSSLELGDSALYFCASSVGGGTFNEQFFGPGTRLTVL.

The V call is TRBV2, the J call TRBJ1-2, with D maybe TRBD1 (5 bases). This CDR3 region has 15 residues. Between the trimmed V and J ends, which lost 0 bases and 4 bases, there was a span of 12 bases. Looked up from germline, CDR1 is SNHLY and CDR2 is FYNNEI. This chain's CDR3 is CASSEAAERGYGYTF. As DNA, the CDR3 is TGTGCCAGCAGTGAAGCGGCAGAAAGGGGCTATGGCTACACCTTC.

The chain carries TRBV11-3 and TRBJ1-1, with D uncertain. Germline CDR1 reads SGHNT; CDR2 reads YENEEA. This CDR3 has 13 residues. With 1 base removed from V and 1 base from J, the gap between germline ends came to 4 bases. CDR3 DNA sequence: TGTGCCAGCAGCTTAGTCTCGAACACTGAAGCTTTCTTT. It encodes CASSLVSNTEAFF. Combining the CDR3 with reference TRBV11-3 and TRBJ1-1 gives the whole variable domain EAGVVQSPRYKIIEKKQPVAFWCNPISGHNTLYWYLQNLGQGPELLIRYENEEAVDDSQLPKDRFSAERLKGVDSTLKIQPAELGDSAVYLCASSLVSNTEAFFGQGTRLTVV.

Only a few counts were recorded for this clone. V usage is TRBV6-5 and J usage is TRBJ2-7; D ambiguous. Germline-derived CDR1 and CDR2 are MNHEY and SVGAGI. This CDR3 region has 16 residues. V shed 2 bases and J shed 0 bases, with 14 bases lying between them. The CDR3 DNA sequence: TGTGCCAGCAGTTACAATATTCGTCTGTTCTCCTACGAGCAGTACTTC. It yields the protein CASSYNIRLFSYEQYF.

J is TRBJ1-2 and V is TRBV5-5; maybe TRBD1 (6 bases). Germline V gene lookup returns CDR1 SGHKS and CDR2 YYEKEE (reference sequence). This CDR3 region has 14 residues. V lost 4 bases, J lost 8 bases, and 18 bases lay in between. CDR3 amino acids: CASSVLTGWEGYTF. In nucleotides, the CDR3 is TGTGCCAGCAGCGTTCTTACAGGGTGGGAGGGCTACACCTTC.

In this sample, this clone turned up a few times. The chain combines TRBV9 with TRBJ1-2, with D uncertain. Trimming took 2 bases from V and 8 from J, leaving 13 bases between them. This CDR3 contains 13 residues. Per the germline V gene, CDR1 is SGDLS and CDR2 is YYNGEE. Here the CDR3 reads CASSVRVTGGYTF. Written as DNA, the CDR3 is TGTGCCAGCAGCGTTCGGGTGACGGGGGGCTACACCTTC.

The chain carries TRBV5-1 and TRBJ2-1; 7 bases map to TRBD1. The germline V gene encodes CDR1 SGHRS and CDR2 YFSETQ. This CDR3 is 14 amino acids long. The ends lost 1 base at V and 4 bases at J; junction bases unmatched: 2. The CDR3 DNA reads TGCGCCAGCAGCTTGATGGGACAGTACAATGAGCAGTTCTTC. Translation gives CASSLMGQYNEQFF.

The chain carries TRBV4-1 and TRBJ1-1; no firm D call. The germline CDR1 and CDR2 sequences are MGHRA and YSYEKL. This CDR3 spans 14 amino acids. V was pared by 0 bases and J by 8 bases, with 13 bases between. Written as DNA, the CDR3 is TGCGCCAGCAGCCAAGATTCGAGCGTGATAGAAGCTTTCTTT. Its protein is CASSQDSSVIEAFF.

Written as DNA, the CDR3 is TGTGCCAGCAGCTTCCTACAGGGGACAGATACGCAGTATTTT. Its translation is CASSFLQGTDTQYF. J is TRBJ2-3 and V is TRBV11-3, with TRBD1 matching over 7 bases. V was pared by 3 bases and J by 3 bases, with 3 bases of the junction left unmatched. This CDR3 contains 14 residues. Germline V gene sequence: CDR1 SGHNT, CDR2 YENEEA.

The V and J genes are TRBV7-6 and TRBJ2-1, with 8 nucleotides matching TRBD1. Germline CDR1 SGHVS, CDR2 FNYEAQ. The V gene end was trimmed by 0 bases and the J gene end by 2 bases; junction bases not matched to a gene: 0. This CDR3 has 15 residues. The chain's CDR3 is CASSLATGAYNEQFF. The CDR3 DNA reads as TGTGCCAGCAGCTTAGCGACAGGGGCCTACAATGAGCAGTTCTTC.

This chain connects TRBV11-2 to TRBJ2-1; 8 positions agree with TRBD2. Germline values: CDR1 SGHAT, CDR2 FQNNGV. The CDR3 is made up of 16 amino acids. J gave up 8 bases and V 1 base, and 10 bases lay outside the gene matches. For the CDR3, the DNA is TGTGCCAGCAGCTTAGCCCCGGGACTAGGGACCGATGAGCAGTTCTTC. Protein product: CASSLAPGLGTDEQFF.